This T cell receptor beta chain was observed in a study of blood T cell repertoires in COVID-19. For the study at large: The origin of the acute and convalescent COVID-19 samples was the United States, Italy and Spain. PBMCs, B-cell-depleted T cells, or T cells were the source of the cDNA or gDNA that made up the material.

Per the authors' pipeline: Estimates of nucleated cell counts were drawn from the amplification of reference gene primers. Produced via immunoSEQ multiplex PCR; TCRdb's table is partial and in-frame only. Clone size and the V and J calls come from that table; the DNA yielded D and trimming. Of some 380,000 clones listed, around 90% are singletons. This CDR3 is 12 amino acids long. From germline, CDR1 is SQVTM and CDR2 ANQGSEA. Trimming cost V 3 bases and J 8 bases; bases outside gene matches: 4. In this sample, this clone turned up a few times. Assignment of participants to cohorts was predicated upon participant-reported clinical history.

J is TRBJ1-2 and V is TRBV29-1; TRBD1 agrees at 9 bases. What was sequenced was PBMCs or T cells enriched from blood (not recorded which). The sequence came from a woman in her thirties or forties with acute COVID-19. The CDR3 region has the DNA TGCAGCGTTGAGGGGACAGGGAAGGGCTACACCTTC. Its translation: CSVEGTGKGYTF.